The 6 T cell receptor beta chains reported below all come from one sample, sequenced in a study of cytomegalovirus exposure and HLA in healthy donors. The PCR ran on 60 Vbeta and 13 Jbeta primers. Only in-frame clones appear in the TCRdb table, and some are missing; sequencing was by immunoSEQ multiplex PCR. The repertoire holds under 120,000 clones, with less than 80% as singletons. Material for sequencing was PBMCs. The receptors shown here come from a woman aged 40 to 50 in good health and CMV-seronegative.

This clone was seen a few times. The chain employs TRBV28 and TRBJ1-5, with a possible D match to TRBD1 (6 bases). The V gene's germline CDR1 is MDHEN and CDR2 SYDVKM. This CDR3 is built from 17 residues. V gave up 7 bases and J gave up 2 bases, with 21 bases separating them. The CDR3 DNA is TGTGCCAGCATCGTGGGGGGGGCCCAATACCGCAATCAGCCCCAGCATTTT. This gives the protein CASIVGGAQYRNQPQHF.

For the CDR3, the DNA is TGTGCCAGCAGCGTTCAGGGGGATACTGGGGGCTACACCTTC. Protein sequence: CASSVQGDTGGYTF. The chain is built from TRBV9 and TRBJ1-2; 7 nucleotides align to TRBD1. The CDR3 sequence is 14 residues long. V lost 2 bases and J lost 8; bases outside the gene matches: 9. Per the germline V gene, CDR1 is SGDLS and CDR2 is YYNGEE.

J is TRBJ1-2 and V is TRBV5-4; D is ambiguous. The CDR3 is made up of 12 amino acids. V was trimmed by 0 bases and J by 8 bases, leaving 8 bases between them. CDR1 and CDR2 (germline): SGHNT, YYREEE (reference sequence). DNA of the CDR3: TGTGCCAGCAGCTTGGCCTCGGGGGGCTACACCTTC. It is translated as CASSLASGGYTF.

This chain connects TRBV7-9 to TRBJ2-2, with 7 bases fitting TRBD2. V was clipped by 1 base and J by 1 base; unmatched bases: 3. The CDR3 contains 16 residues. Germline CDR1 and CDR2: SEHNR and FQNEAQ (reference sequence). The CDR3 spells CASSLGAGMNTGELFF. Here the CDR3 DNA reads TGTGCCAGCAGCTTAGGAGCGGGGATGAACACCGGGGAGCTGTTTTTT.

CDR3 sequence (DNA): TGTGCAGCAGGGGGCGGTGAGCAGTTCTTC. It codes for CAAGGGEQFF. The rearrangement links TRBV19 to TRBJ2-1, with 8 positions matching TRBD1. Germline assignment: CDR1 LNHDA and CDR2 SQIVND (reference sequence). The CDR3 extends over 10 amino acids.

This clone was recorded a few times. The CDR3 bases are TGTGCCAGCAGCTACCAGTTCGGGGATGGCTACACCTTC. It specifies CASSYQFGDGYTF. The V gene is TRBV7-8, the J gene TRBJ1-2; D ambiguous. V was cut by 4 bases and J by 6 bases, with 12 bases left in between. The CDR3 runs 13 residues. CDR1 and CDR2 (germline): SGHVS, FQNEAQ.